This TCR beta chain was found in a study of shared clonotypes between healthy human individuals (dated by TCRdb to 2018 to 2021). Notes on the research overall: The cohort comprised two women and a few men aged 18 to 49 years. Per donor, leukapheresis produced somewhere between about 0.9 and 9.5 billion PBMCs. To increase sequencing depth and limit assay-specific biases, different laboratories used diverse techniques to prepare libraries and sequence TCR repertoires. To estimate repertoire size and how much clonotypes are shared between individuals, the study performed deep sequencing of blood TCR repertoires from a handful of healthy adults. For each donor, three plates each were used for CD4 naive and CD4 memory, two plates were used for CD8 naive, and one plate was used for CD8 memory.

The cysteine opens and the phenylalanine closes a CDR3 of 14 amino acids. The only DNA kept is the CDR3, 42 bases in frame from the first base. CDR1 and CDR2 (LNHDA, SQIVND) derive from the germline V gene (reference sequence). V trim: 5 bases; J trim: 2 bases; unmatched bases: 5. For the CD8 naive samples, CD45RO-negative cells were positively selected for CCR7, yielding a CD45RA+CCR7+ population from which TemRA cells were excluded. Healthy HIV-negative adults with no recently reported acute infections or vaccinations were included as donors. Every donor was a Caucasian adult residing in Nashville, Tennessee, USA. Blood was obtained by leukapheresis, after which PBMCs were separated by Ficoll-Histopaque density gradient centrifugation and cryopreserved in liquid nitrogen vapor phase. Analytical flow cytometry was used to check the purity and quantity of every magnetically sorted T cell population. Each sorted fraction had its genomic DNA isolated and then quantified by UV absorbance on a Nanodrop 2000c.

TCR CDR3 regions were amplified from genomic DNA by multiplex PCR using the deep immunoSEQ assay. Genomic DNA extracted from each cell subset was distributed evenly over all wells of several immunoSEQ 96-well plates, and each plate served as one replicate. For sorted subsets, around 0.2 ug genomic DNA, equal to approximately 30,000 T cell genomes, was loaded into each replicate PCR. Purified libraries were measured with a Qubit 3.0 fluorometer, size-checked on a Bioanalyzer 2100, and measured again with the KAPA Library Quantification kit. A separate single-read 150-cycle Illumina NextSeq 550 flow cell was used to sequence each immunoSEQ 96-well plate. Per the original workflow: Because the immunoSEQ output held only junctional sequences and lacked quality scores, the filtering could not match the filtering applied to full-length reads. Sequences were annotated with PyIR, a Python wrapper for IgBLAST v1.9, using IMGT germline references to assign V/J genes and CDR3. Reads were filtered out if the reads had weak V/J assignments (E-value above 1e-6), no CDR3, stop codons, out-of-frame junctions, or ambiguous translated residues. V3J clonotypes were defined as sequences sharing an identical inferred V gene, J gene, and CDR3 amino acid sequence. The percentage overlap between two repertoires was calculated by dividing the number of shared unique clonotypes by the size of the smaller repertoire. Richness of each repertoire was evaluated using RTK rarefaction, the Chao1 estimator, and Recon v2.1 estimates of unobserved clonotypes. OLGA was used to compute generation probabilities for all TCRbeta clonotypes that the gDNA method yielded from a handful of donors. TCRdb re-hosts the immuneACCESS table, in-frame sequences only. Its copies lack some clones; in the studies checked, an unresolved V gene accounts for under half of them, and the cause for the rest is not known. Clonal size and the V and J genes are those of that table, whereas D and trimming came from the DNA. Here the sample has around 2,000,000 clones; approximately 94% occur a single time. Of the sample, about 1.8% falls within the top ten clones.

As for this clone: The antigen this receptor binds is unknown. Per-nucleotide qualities are absent, and no much larger clonotype sits a single base away. Other nucleotide sequences from this sample produce the same CDR3.

Summary of the overall study and its limitations: The small number of donors limited the genetic and exposure-history diversity represented. Naive subsets generally had larger estimated clonotype richness than memory subsets did. Sharing across several donors was observed for about 5% of naive CD4, over 3% of naive CD8, over 2% of memory CD4, and around 0.4% of memory CD8 clonotypes. Based on pairwise subsampling, the degree of clonotype sharing among donors was expected to be affected by sequencing depth. Even with the large sequencing depth, rarefaction of the sorted-subset datasets indicated that sequencing was incomplete. Compared with non-shared clonotypes, clonotypes shared by all four sorted-subset donors had higher generation probabilities. Sampling was restricted to blood, and TCR repertoires in tissues likely differ from the TCR repertoires found in blood.

Recombination connected TRBV19 to TRBJ1-1, with TRBD1 matching 7 junction bases. The TCR originated in a man aged 18 to 29 in good health. Some clones in this sample may be carry-over from other donors' samples. What was sequenced was naive CD8+ T cells from PBMCs. The cell subset or site label for this specimen denotes: CD45RA+CCR7+. The bases are TGTGCCAGTAGTTTCGGGACAGCTAACACTGAAGCTTTCTTT. Its coded protein is CASSFGTANTEAFF.